This T cell receptor (beta chain) derives from a study of regulatory dendritic cells for organ transplantation (dated by TCRdb to the late 2010s). About the study as a whole: The TCRbeta repertoires of sorted naive and memory CD4+ and CD8+ T cells were sequenced before and after allostimulation with regulatory or mature dendritic cells. Study-wide conclusions, independent of this receptor: Only a couple of subjects were sequenced, and considerable between-individual heterogeneity in the alloreactive memory CD8+ T cell pool was noted by the authors. The repertoires of naive CD4+ and CD8+ T cells were highly diverse, while memory cell repertoires were less diverse, with memory CD8+ cells being the most oligoclonal. Of the resting subsets, the one holding the most alloreactive TCR clonotypes was memory CD8+ T cells. In both subjects, allostimulation led to expansion of memory CD8+ clones, though the expansion induced by regulatory dendritic cells appeared to be more limited than that induced by mature dendritic cells.

FACS was used to sort CD4+ or CD8+ cells into naive T cells (CD45RA+) and memory T cells (CD45RO+). The T cells used for TCR sequencing were obtained from a couple of healthy control subjects. Sorted T cell subsets that were not stimulated were used as baseline controls for the mixed lymphocyte reactions. The Qiagen DNeasy Blood & Tissue Kit was used for extraction of genomic DNA. A note on this clone: Its binding antigen is unknown. It has no much larger one-base neighbor in the sample; base qualities were not kept.

The CDR3 goes from the cysteine to the phenylalanine over 15 residues. Of all the DNA, just the CDR3 is kept, 45 bases in frame from base 1. V was cut back by 4 bases and J by 7 bases, leaving a gap of 17 bases between them. The germline V gene provides CDR1 SGHTA and CDR2 FQGNSA. The TCRbeta CDR3 regions were amplified in a multiplexed two-step PCR with Vbeta-specific forward primers and Jbeta-specific reverse primers. Through the immunoSEQ service, the TCRbeta libraries were run on an Illumina instrument for sequencing. In the paper's pipeline: V, D and J genes were assigned using IMGT annotation, and counts were corrected for multiplex PCR bias using synthetic CDR3 analogues. The immunoSEQ Analyzer calculated repertoire clonality as one minus the normalized Shannon entropy. Fisher's exact test with Benjamini-Hochberg false discovery rate control was used to define clonal expansion, with two-tailed P<0.01. Entries here come from immuneACCESS through TCRdb and include only in-frame sequences with V and J called. Some clones fail to appear in such tables; in the studies checked, an unresolved V gene covers under half of the shortfall, and the cause of the remainder is unknown. V, J and clone size reflect that table, while D and trimming were determined from the DNA. Within this sample are around 30,000 clones, with 82% of them counted one time only. The top ten constitute around 0.38% of the sample.

The clonotype was recovered from a human donor in good health. The sequence joins TRBV7-2 to TRBJ1-5, with a tentative D gene TRBD1 over 6 matching bases. Sequencing used naive CD8+ T cells from blood. Reading the label with the study, this specimen's cell subset or site is: CD45RA+ naive T cells. The CDR3 reads as follows: CASSSGAGDLQPQHF. The DNA reads as follows: TGTGCCAGCAGCTCGGGGGCGGGGGATTTGCAGCCCCAGCATTTT.